These T cell receptor beta chains were read from a single sample in a study of blood T cell repertoires in COVID-19. Measured with immunoSEQ multiplex PCR; TCRdb has only the in-frame clones, and not every one. Among 250,000 to 300,000 clones listed, approximately 82% were seen once. Sequenced sample: peripheral blood. All receptors derive from a man aged 80 or over with acute or convalescent COVID-19. CDR3s include the opening cysteine and the closing phenylalanine or tryptophan. D genes are given only for firm matches. Size is omitted from some rows. Given values are once, few, many or a class for expanded clones.

TRBV28,TRBJ1-2,TRBD1,-,TGTGCCAGCAGTTTGTTTAGGGGGCCCTATGGCTACACCTTC,CASSLFRGPYGYTF
TRBV5-1,TRBJ1-1,-,-,TGCGCCAGCAGCTTGGGGAGGGGCCGGGGGACTGAAGCTTTCTTT,CASSLGRGRGTEAFF
TRBV7-2,TRBJ1-3,-,-,TGTGCCAGCAGCTTTGCGAGTGGCGGGGGGTCTGGAAACACCATATATTTT,CASSFASGGGSGNTIYF
TRBV6-5,TRBJ2-1,TRBD2,-,TGTGCCAGCAGTCGGACTAGCGGGATTGATGAGCAGTTCTTC,CASSRTSGIDEQFF
TRBV10-3,TRBJ1-5,-,few,TGTGCCATCAGTGTTGGTGAGCTTCAGCCCCAGCATTTT,CAISVGELQPQHF
TRBV19,TRBJ2-2,-,-,TGTGCCAGTAGACGATCGACAGGAGATTCCGGGGAGCTGTTTTTT,CASRRSTGDSGELFF
TRBV14,TRBJ1-2,TRBD1,-,TGTGCCAGCAGCCAAGCAATGTGGAGACAGGGGGCCCAAGACGTCGGCTGGGCCTTC,CASSQAMWRQGAQDVGWAF
TRBV5-4,TRBJ2-7,TRBD1,-,TGTGCCAGCAGTCCTACAGGGGGCGCTGGGTACGAGCAGTACTTC,CASSPTGGAGYEQYF
TRBV3-1/TRBV3-2,TRBJ2-3,TRBD2,-,TGTGCCAGCAGCCGAGACCCTAGCGGGGAGACAGATACGCAGTATTTT,CASSRDPSGETDTQYF
TRBV19,TRBJ1-2,TRBD1,-,TGTGCCAGCGGACAGGGTGTGTATGGCTACACCTTC,CASGQGVYGYTF
TRBV27,TRBJ2-2,TRBD2,once,TGTGCCAGCAGTCCTTTAGCGGGGGCCGCCACCGGGGAGCTGTTTTTT,CASSPLAGAATGELFF
TRBV4-1,TRBJ2-1,TRBD2,few,TGCGCCAGCAGCCGGTTCACTAGCGGGAGCATCTATGAGCAGTTCTTC,CASSRFTSGSIYEQFF
TRBV10-3,TRBJ2-7,TRBD1,few,TGTGCCATAACTTCCGGGACAGACGCCTACGAGCAGTACTTC,CAITSGTDAYEQYF
TRBV28,TRBJ2-3,-,-,TGTGCCAGCAGTTTTCAGGGGAGGGCAGGCACAGATACGCAGTATTTT,CASSFQGRAGTDTQYF
TRBV27,TRBJ1-1,TRBD1,-,TGTGCCAGCAGTCCACGTCGGACAGGGCGGAAGAACACTGAAGCTTTCTTT,CASSPRRTGRKNTEAFF
TRBV27,TRBJ1-6,-,-,TGTGCCAGCAGAACCGGGAGCTCCTATAATTCACCCCTCCACTTT,CASRTGSSYNSPLHF
TRBV28,TRBJ2-2,-,-,TGTGCCAGCAGTTTGATACGCGACACCGGGGAGCTGTTTTTT,CASSLIRDTGELFF
TRBV7-2,TRBJ2-2,TRBD2,-,TGTGCCAGCAGCCGCGGGGCTAGCGGGGGGTTAGGGGAGCTGTTTTTT,CASSRGASGGLGELFF
TRBV7-3,TRBJ2-2,-,-,TGTGCCAGCAGCCTAGGCCGGGACTGGAGCACCGGGGAGCTGTTTTTT,CASSLGRDWSTGELFF
TRBV11-2,TRBJ1-2,TRBD1,-,TGTGCCAGCAGCCCCCGACAGGGAAGGACTGGCTACACCTTC,CASSPRQGRTGYTF
TRBV3-1/TRBV3-2,TRBJ1-4,TRBD1,-,TGTGCCAGCAGCCCTATTGCAGGACAGGGAACTAATGAAAAACTGTTTTTT,CASSPIAGQGTNEKLFF
TRBV5-1,TRBJ2-2,TRBD1,-,TGCGCCAGCAGGATCGGGACAGCGAACACCGGGGAGCTGTTTTTT,CASRIGTANTGELFF
TRBV28,TRBJ2-7,TRBD1,-,TGTGCCAGCAGTTTTGGTACAGGGGATTACTACGAGCAGTACTTC,CASSFGTGDYYEQYF
TRBV5-4,TRBJ2-7,TRBD1,-,TGTGCCAGCAGCGGAGACAGGGTGGAAGACTACGAGCAGTACTTC,CASSGDRVEDYEQYF
TRBV4-1,TRBJ1-1,-,-,TGCGCCAGCAGCATTCGGGGGGCATCCTTAGACACTGAAGCTTTCTTT,CASSIRGASLDTEAFF
TRBV4-2,TRBJ1-5,-,-,TGTGCCAGCAGCCAACAGGGAACGATTCAGCCCCAGCATTTT,CASSQQGTIQPQHF
TRBV2,TRBJ1-3,TRBD1,few,TGTGCCAGCAGGGGACAGACAAGCTCTGGAAACACCATATATTTT,CASRGQTSSGNTIYF
TRBV11-3,TRBJ2-7,-,-,TGTGCCAGCAGCCCTTCGGGACTCCCCTACGAGCAGTACTTC,CASSPSGLPYEQYF
TRBV28,TRBJ1-2,-,-,TGTGCCAGCAGTGCCCGGGCCGGGATCTACACCTTC,CASSARAGIYTF
TRBV3-1/TRBV3-2,TRBJ1-1,-,-,TGTGCCAGCAGTTCGGGTCTACCCCGGACTGAAGCTTTCTTT,CASSSGLPRTEAFF
TRBV30,TRBJ2-5,TRBD1,-,TGTGCCTGGAGTGTACGGACAGGGGGGGAGACCCAGTACTTC,CAWSVRTGGETQYF
TRBV7-8,TRBJ1-2,-,-,TGTGCCAGCAGCTTACAGGGTTCCCCTAACTATGGCTACACCTTC,CASSLQGSPNYGYTF
TRBV5-6,TRBJ1-5,TRBD1,-,TGTGCCAGCAGCTACGGGACAGGCGGCAATCAGCCCCAGCATTTT,CASSYGTGGNQPQHF
TRBV30,TRBJ1-4,-,-,TGTGCCTGGAATCCCGGACAACATGAAAAACTGTTTTTT,CAWNPGQHEKLFF
TRBV5-1,TRBJ2-7,TRBD2,-,TGCGCCAGCAGCTTGGCCCTCGGGCTAGCGGGCGTCTACGAGCAGTACTTC,CASSLALGLAGVYEQYF
TRBV6-1,TRBJ1-1,-,-,TGTGCCAGCAGGCCCGGGATCATGAACACTGAAGCTTTCTTT,CASRPGIMNTEAFF
TRBV4-1,TRBJ1-6,-,-,TGCGCCAGCAGCCACACAGAAGATGATAATTCACCCCTCCACTTT,CASSHTEDDNSPLHF
TRBV27,TRBJ2-3,TRBD1,-,TGTGCCAGCATGCAACGACAGGGAGATACGCAGTATTTT,CASMQRQGDTQYF
TRBV27,TRBJ2-2,-,few,TGTGCCAGCAGTACCCCTAGCGACACCGGGGAGCTGTTTTTT,CASSTPSDTGELFF
TRBV19,TRBJ1-5,-,-,TGTGCCAGTAGTATAGTGGGGGGGGCTAGCAATCAGCCCCAGCATTTT,CASSIVGGASNQPQHF
TRBV13,TRBJ2-7,-,-,TGTGCCAGCAGTCAACAGGGCTACGAGCAGTACTTC,CASSQQGYEQYF
TRBV9,TRBJ2-2,-,-,TGTGCCAGCAGCCTTAACACCGGGGAGCTGTTTTTT,CASSLNTGELFF
TRBV20-1,TRBJ2-1,-,-,TGCAGTGCTACTGAGGCGGGCAACTCCTACAATGAGCAGTTCTTC,CSATEAGNSYNEQFF
TRBV27,TRBJ1-1,TRBD1,-,TGTGCCAGCAGTCGGGACAGGGTCACTGAAGCTTTCTTT,CASSRDRVTEAFF
TRBV5-1,TRBJ2-5,-,-,TGCGCCAGCAGCTTGGGGGCAGATCAAGAGACCCAGTACTTC,CASSLGADQETQYF
TRBV6-5,TRBJ2-7,-,-,TGTGCCAGCAGTTATCACCGGGAGACCCACGAGCAGTACTTC,CASSYHRETHEQYF